This TCR beta chain was observed in a study of shared clonotypes between healthy human individuals. Regarding this clone: What it binds is not known. Other nucleotide sequences in the sample specify the same CDR3.

Findings of the study overall: Limited genetic and exposure-history diversity came from having few donors.

Assay used: immunoSEQ multiplex PCR; TCRdb lists only in-frame clones, some missing. This sample carries more than 2,000,000 clones, 85% to 95% of them seen once, and the ten largest clones take 0.39%. The material sequenced was naive CD4+ T cells from PBMCs. Stated subset: CD45RA+ positively selected. This receptor was obtained from a man younger than 35 in good health. Some clones in this sample may be carry-over from other donors' samples.

CDR3 in DNA: TGTGCCAGCAGCTTAGCAGCGGGAGGGCCCTACGAGCAGTACTTC. Translating gives CASSLAAGGPYEQYF. The chain couples TRBV7-3 to TRBJ2-7; 10 nucleotides align to TRBD2. The CDR3 is 15 amino acids. V shed 2 bases and J 2 bases; nucleotides not matched to a gene: 3. Looked up from germline, CDR1 is SGHTA and CDR2 is FQGTGA.